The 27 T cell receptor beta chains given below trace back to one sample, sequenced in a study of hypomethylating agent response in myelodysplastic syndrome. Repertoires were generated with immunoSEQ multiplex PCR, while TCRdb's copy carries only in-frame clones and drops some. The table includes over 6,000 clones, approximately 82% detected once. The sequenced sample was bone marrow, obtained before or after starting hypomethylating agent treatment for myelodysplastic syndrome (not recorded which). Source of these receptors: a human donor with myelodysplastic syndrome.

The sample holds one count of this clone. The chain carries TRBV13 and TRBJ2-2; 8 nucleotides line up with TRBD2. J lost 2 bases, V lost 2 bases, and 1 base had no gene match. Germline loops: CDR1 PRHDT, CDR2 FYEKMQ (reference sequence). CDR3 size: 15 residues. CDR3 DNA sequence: TGTGCCAGCAGCTTAACTAGCGGCAACACCGGGGAGCTGTTTTTT. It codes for CASSLTSGNTGELFF.

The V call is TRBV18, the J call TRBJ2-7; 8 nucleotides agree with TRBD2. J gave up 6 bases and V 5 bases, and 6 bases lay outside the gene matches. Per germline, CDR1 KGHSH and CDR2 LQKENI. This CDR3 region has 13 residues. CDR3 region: CASSTGGHSEQYF. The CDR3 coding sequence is TGTGCCAGCTCAACGGGGGGGCATTCCGAGCAGTACTTC. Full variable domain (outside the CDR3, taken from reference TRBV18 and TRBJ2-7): NAGVMQNPRHLVRRRGQEARLRCSPMKGHSHVYWYRQLPEEGLKFMVYLQKENIIDESGMPKERFSAEFPKEGPSILRIQQVVRGDSAAYFCASSTGGHSEQYFGPGTRLTVT.

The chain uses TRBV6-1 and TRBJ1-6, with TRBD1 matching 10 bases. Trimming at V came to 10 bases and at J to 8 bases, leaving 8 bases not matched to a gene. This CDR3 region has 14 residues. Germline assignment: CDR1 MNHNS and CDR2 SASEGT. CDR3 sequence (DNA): TGTGCCACGGCCCGGGACAGGGGTTATTCACCCCTCCACTTT. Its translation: CATARDRGYSPLHF.

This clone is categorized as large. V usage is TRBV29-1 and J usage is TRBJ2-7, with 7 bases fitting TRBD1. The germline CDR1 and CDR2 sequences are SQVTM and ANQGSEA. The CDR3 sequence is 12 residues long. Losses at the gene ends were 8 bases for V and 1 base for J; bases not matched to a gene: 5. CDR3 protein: CSLETGSYEQYV. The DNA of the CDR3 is TGCAGCCTGGAGACAGGGTCCTACGAGCAGTACGTC.

CDR3 loop: CARDRGKNTGELFF. In DNA, the CDR3 is TGTGCCAGGGACAGGGGGAAGAACACCGGGGAGCTGTTTTTT. The chain employs TRBV21-1 and TRBJ2-2; the table's D call of TRBD1 was not tested on the DNA. TRBV21-1 is tagged as a pseudogene. This CDR3 is 14 amino acids long.

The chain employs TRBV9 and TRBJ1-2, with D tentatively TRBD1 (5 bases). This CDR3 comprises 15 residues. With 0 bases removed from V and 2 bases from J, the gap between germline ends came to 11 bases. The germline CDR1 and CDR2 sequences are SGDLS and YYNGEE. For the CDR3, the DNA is TGTGCCAGCAGCGTAGCGGGGACGGTAAACTATGGCTACACCTTC. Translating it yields CASSVAGTVNYGYTF.

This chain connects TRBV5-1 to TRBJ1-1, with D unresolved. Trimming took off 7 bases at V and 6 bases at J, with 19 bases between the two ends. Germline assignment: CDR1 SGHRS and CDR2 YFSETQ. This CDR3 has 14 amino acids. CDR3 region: CASRGREGRSEAFF. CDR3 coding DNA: TGCGCCAGCCGGGGAAGGGAAGGGAGGTCTGAAGCTTTCTTT.

The CDR3 sequence: CASTWEGGYEQYF. DNA for the CDR3: TGTGCCAGCACCTGGGAAGGGGGCTACGAGCAGTACTTC. V gene TRBV2 combines with J gene TRBJ2-7, with a tentative D call TRBD1 (6 bases). The germline gives CDR1 SNHLY, CDR2 FYNNEI. CDR3 length: 13 amino acids. V dropped 7 bases and J dropped 3 bases, with 13 bases sitting between them.

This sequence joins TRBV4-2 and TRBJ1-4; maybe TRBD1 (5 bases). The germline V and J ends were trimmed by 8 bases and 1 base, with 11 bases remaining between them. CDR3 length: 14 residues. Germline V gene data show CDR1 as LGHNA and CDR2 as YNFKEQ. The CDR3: CASRGSQTNEKLFF. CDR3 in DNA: TGTGCCAGCCGGGGGTCCCAAACTAATGAAAAACTGTTTTTT.

The CDR3 is CASSPGQLSSYNEQFF. CDR3 DNA sequence: TGTGCCAGCAGCCCTGGACAGTTAAGCTCCTACAATGAGCAGTTCTTC. The V gene is TRBV5-4, the J gene TRBJ2-1; tentative D call: TRBD1 (6 bases). Between the trimmed V and J ends, which lost 4 bases and 0 bases, there was a span of 14 bases. Germline loops: CDR1 SGHNT, CDR2 YYREEE (reference sequence). CDR3 length equals 16 residues. Drawing the rest from reference TRBV5-4 and TRBJ2-1, the complete variable domain is ETGVTQSPTHLIKTRGQQVTLRCSSQSGHNTVSWYQQALGQGPQFIFQYYREEENGRGNFPPRFSGLQFPNYSSELNVNALELDDSALYLCASSPGQLSSYNEQFFGPGTRLTVL.

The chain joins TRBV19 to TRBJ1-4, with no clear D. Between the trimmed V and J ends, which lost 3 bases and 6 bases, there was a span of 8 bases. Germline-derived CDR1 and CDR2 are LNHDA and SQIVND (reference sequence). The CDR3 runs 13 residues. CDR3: CASSIQKHEKLFF. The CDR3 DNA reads TGTGCCAGTAGTATCCAGAAGCATGAAAAACTGTTTTTT.

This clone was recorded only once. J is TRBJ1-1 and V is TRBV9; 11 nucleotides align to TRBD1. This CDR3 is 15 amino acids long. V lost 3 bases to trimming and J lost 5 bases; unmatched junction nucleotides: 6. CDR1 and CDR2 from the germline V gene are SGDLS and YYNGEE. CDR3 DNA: TGTGCCAGCAGCGCGAGGACAGGGGGCGAGACTGAAGCTTTCTTT. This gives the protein CASSARTGGETEAFF.

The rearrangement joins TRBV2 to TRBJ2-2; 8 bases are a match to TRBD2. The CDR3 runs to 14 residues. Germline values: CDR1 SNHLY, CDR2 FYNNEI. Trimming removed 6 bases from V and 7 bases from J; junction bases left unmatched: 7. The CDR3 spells CASRLPLADGELFF. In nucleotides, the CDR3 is TGTGCCAGCAGACTCCCACTAGCGGACGGGGAGCTGTTTTTT. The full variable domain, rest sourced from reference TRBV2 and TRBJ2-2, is EPEVTQTPSHQVTQMGQEVILRCVPISNHLYFYWYRQILGQKVEFLVSFYNNEISEKSEIFDDQFSVERPDGSNFTLKIRSTKLEDSAMYFCASRLPLADGELFFGEGSRLTVL.

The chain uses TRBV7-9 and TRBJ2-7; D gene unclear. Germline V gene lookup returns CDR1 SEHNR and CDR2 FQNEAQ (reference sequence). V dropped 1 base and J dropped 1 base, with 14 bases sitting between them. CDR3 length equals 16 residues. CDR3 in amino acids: CASSLDVISSSYEQYV. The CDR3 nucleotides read TGTGCCAGCAGCTTAGACGTGATATCTTCATCCTACGAGCAGTACGTC.

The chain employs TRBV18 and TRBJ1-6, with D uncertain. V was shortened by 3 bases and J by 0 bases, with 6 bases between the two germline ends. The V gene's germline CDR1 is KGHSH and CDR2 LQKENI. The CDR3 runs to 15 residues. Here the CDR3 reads CASSPWSSYNSPLHF. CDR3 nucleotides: TGTGCCAGCTCACCTTGGAGCTCCTATAATTCACCCCTCCACTTT.

The CDR3 region has the DNA TGTGCCTGGAGCGAGGGGACAGGTAATCAGCCCCAGCATTTT. It is translated as CAWSEGTGNQPQHF. V is TRBV30 and J is TRBJ1-5; 8 bases map to TRBD1. With 3 bases clipped from V and 4 bases from J, the junction kept 5 bases outside the gene matches. The length of the CDR3 is 14 residues. Germline CDR1 reads GTSNPN; CDR2 reads SVGIG (reference sequence).

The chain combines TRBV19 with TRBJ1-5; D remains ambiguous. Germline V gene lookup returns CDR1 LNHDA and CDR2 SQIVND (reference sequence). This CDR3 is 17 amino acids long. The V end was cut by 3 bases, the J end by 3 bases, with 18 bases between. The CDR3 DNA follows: TGTGCCAGTAGTATGCTGAGCCCGTGGATGGCCAATCAGCCCCAGCATTTT. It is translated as CASSMLSPWMANQPQHF. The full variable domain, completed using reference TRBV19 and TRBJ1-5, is DGGITQSPKYLFRKEGQNVTLSCEQNLNHDAMYWYRQDPGQGLRLIYYSQIVNDFQKGDIAEGYSVSREKKESFPLTVTSAQKNPTAFYLCASSMLSPWMANQPQHFGDGTRLSIL.

The CDR3 region has the DNA TGTGCCAGCAGTGACGGGTTGAATCAGCCCCAGCATTTT. Translation gives CASSDGLNQPQHF. The V gene is TRBV6-1, the J gene TRBJ1-5; no definite D call. Trimming took off 3 bases at V and 4 bases at J, with 7 bases between the two ends. This CDR3 spans 13 amino acids. Germline CDR1 reads MNHNS; CDR2 reads SASEGT.

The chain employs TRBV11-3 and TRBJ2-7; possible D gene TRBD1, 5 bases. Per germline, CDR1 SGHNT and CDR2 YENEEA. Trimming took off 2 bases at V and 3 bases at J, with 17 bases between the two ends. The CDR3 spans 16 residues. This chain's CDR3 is CASSLSAQGSGYEQYF. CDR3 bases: TGTGCCAGCAGCTTATCCGCTCAGGGATCCGGCTACGAGCAGTACTTC.

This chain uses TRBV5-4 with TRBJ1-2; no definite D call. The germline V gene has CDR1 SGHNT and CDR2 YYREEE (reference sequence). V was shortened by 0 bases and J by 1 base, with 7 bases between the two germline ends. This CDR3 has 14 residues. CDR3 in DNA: TGTGCCAGCAGCTTGGACGGCCGTAACTATGGCTACACCTTC. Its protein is CASSLDGRNYGYTF.

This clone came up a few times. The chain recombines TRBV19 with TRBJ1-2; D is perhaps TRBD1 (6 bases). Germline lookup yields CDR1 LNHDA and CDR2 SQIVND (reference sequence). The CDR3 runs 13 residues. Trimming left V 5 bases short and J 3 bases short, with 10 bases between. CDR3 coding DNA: TGTGCCAGTAGTGGACAGACGCACTATGGCTACACCTTC. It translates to CASSGQTHYGYTF.

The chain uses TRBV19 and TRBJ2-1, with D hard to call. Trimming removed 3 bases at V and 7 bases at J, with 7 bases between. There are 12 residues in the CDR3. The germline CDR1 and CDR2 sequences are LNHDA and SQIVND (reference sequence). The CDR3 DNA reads TGTGCCAGTAGTATGATGGGTAATGAGCAGTTCTTC. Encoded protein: CASSMMGNEQFF.

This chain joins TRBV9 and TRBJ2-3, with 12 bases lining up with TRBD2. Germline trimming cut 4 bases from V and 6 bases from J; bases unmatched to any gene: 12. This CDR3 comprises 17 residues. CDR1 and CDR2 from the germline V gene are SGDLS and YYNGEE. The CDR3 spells CASSSIPTSGGGDTQYF. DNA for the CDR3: TGTGCCAGCAGCTCGATCCCGACTAGCGGGGGAGGGGATACGCAGTATTTT.

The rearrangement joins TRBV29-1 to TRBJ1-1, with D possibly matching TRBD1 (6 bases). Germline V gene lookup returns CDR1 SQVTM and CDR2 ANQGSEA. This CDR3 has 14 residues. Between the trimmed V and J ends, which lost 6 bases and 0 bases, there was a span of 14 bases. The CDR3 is CSVQPGHMNTEAFF. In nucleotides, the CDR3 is TGCAGCGTCCAACCGGGACACATGAACACTGAAGCTTTCTTT.

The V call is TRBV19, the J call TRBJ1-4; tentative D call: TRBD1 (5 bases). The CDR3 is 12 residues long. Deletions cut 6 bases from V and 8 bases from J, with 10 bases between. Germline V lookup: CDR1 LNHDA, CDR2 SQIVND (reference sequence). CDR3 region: CASRGPREKLFF. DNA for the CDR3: TGTGCCAGTAGGGGACCGAGGGAAAAACTGTTTTTT.

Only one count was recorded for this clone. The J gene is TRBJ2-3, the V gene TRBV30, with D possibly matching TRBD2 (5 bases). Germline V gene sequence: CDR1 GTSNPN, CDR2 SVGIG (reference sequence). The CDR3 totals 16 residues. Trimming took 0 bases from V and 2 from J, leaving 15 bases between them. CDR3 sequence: CAWSVFRTGNTDTQYF. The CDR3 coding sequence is TGTGCCTGGAGTGTTTTTAGAACGGGAAACACAGATACGCAGTATTTT.

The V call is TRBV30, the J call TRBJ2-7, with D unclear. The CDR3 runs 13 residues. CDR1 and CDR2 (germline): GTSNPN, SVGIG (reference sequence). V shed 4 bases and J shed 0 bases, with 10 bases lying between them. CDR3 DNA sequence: TGTGCCTGGAAGGCCAAAAGCTCCTACGAGCAGTACTTC. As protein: CAWKAKSSYEQYF.